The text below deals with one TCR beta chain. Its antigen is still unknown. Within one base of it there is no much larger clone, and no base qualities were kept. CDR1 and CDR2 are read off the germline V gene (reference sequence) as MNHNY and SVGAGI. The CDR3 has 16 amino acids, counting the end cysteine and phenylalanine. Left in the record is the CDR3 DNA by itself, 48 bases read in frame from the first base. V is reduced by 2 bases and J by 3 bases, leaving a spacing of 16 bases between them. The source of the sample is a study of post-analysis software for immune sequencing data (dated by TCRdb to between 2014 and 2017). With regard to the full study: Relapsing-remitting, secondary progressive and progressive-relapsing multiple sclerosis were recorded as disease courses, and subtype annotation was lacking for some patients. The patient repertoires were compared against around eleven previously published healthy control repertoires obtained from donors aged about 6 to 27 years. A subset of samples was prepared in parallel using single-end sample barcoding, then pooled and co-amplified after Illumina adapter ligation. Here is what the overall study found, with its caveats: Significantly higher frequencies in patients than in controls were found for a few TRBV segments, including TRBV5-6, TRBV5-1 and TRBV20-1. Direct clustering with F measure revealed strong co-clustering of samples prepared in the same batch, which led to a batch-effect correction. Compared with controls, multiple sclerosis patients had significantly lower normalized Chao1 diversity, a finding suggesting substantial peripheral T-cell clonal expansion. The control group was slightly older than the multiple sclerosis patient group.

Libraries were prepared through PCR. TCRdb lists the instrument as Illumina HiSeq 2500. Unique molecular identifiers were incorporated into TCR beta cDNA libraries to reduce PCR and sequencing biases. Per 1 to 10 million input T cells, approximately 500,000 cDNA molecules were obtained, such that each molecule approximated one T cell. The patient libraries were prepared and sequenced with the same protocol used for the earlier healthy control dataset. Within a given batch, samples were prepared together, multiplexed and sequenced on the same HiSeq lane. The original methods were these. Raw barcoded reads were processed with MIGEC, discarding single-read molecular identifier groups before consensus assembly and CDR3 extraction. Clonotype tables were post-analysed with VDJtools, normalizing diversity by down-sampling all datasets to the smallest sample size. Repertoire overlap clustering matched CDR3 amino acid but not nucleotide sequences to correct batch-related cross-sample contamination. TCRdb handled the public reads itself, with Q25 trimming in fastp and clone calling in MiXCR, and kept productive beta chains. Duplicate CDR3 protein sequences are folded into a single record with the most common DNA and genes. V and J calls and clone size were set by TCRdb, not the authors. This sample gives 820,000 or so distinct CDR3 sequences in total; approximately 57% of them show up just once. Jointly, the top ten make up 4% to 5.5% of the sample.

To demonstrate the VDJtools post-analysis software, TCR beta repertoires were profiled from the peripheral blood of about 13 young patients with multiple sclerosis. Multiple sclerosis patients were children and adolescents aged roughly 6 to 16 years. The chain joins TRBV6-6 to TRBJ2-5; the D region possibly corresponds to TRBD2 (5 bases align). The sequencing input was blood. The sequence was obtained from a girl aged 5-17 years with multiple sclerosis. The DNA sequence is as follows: TGTGCCAGCAGTTACCTACAGAGGGAAGGAGAAGAGACCCAGTACTTC. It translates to CASSYLQREGEETQYF.